These 3 T cell receptor beta chains were sequenced from one sample in a study of T cells after yellow fever vaccination. TCRdb recomputed calls from the 5' RACE reads with MiXCR, one row per CDR3 protein. The table has hundreds of thousands of distinct CDR3 sequences, around 13% seen once; the top ten hold 2.5% to 4%. The sequenced sample was CD4+ T cells sorted from PBMCs, obtained 15 days after the yellow fever booster vaccination. The source is a young man who received the YFV17D yellow fever vaccine.

This clonotype was observed a handful of times. This chain connects TRBV10-3 to TRBJ2-3; 8 bases agree with TRBD2. This CDR3 region has 14 residues. With V trimmed by 5 bases and J by 4 bases, 5 bases remained unmatched. The germline V gene encodes CDR1 ENHRY and CDR2 SYGVKD. This CDR3 reads CAISPAGGSDTQYF. DNA of the CDR3: TGTGCCATCAGTCCTGCGGGGGGCTCAGATACGCAGTATTTT.

This clonotype was seen only a few times. The CDR3 loop reads CASSLGHTTPSTDTQYF. In DNA form, the CDR3 reads TGCGCCAGCAGCTTAGGCCATACAACTCCTAGCACAGATACGCAGTATTTT. This sequence joins TRBV5-1 and TRBJ2-3; D not resolved. CDR1 SGHRS and CDR2 YFSETQ come from the germline V gene. The CDR3 extends over 17 amino acids. V dropped 2 bases and J dropped 0 bases, with 16 bases sitting between them.

This clonotype was counted between two and nine times. V usage is TRBV28 and J usage is TRBJ2-7; D remains ambiguous. V was pared by 2 bases and J by 3 bases, with 5 bases between. Germline V lookup: CDR1 MDHEN, CDR2 SYDVKM. This CDR3 comprises 12 residues. Here the CDR3 DNA reads TGTGCCAGCAGTTTACAATACTACGAGCAGTACTTC. This codes for CASSLQYYEQYF.